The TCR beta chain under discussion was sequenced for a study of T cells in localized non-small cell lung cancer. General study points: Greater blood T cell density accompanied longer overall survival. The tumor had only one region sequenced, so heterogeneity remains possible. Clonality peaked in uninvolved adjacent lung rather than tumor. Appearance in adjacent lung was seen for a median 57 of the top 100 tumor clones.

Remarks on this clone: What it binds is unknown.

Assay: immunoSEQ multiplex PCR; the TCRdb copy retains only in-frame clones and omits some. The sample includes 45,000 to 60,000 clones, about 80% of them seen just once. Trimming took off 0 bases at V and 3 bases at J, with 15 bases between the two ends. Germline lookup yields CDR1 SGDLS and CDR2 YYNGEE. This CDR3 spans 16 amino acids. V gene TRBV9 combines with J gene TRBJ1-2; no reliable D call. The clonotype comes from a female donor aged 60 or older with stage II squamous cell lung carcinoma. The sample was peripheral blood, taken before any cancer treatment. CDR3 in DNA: TGTGCCAGCAGCGTAGCTGATGGGGTGGGCGACTATGGCTACACCTTC. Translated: CASSVADGVGDYGYTF.